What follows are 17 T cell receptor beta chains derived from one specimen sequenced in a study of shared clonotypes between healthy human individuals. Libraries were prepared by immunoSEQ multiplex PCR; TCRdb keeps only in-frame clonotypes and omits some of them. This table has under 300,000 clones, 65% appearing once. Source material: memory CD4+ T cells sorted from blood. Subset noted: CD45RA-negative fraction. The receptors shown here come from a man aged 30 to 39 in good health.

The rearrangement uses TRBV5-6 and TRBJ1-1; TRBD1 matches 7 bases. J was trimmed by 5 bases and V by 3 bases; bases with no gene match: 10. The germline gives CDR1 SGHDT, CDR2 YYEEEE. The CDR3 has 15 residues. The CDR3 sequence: CASSYQGDWGTEAFF. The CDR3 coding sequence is TGTGCCAGCAGCTATCAGGGGGATTGGGGAACTGAAGCTTTCTTT.

CDR3 nucleotides: TGTGCCAGCCTCCAGGAAGTTCCCGGGGAGCTGTTTTTT. Translation: CASLQEVPGELFF. V is TRBV2 and J is TRBJ2-2; D is uncertain. V was pared by 8 bases and J by 6 bases, with 13 bases between. The CDR3 has 13 amino acids. Germline V gene data show CDR1 as SNHLY and CDR2 as FYNNEI.

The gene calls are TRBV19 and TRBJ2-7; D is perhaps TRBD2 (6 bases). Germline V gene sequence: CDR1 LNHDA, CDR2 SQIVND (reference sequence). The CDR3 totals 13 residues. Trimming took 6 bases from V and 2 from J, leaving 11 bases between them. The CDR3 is CASRRTGAYEQYF. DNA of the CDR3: TGTGCCAGTAGGCGGACGGGAGCCTACGAGCAGTACTTC. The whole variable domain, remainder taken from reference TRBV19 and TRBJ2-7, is DGGITQSPKYLFRKEGQNVTLSCEQNLNHDAMYWYRQDPGQGLRLIYYSQIVNDFQKGDIAEGYSVSREKKESFPLTVTSAQKNPTAFYLCASRRTGAYEQYFGPGTRLTVT.

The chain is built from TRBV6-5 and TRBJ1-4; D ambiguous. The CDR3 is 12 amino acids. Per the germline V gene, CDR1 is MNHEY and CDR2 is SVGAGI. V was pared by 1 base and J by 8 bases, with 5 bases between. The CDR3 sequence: CASSYLGEKLFF. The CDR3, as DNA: TGTGCCAGCAGTTACTTAGGGGAAAAACTGTTTTTT.

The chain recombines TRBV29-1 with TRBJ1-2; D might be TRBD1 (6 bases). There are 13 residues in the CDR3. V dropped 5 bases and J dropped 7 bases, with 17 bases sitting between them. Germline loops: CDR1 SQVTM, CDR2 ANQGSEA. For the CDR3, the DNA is TGCAGCGTTCCCCTCCCGGGGGCGGGTGGCTACACCTTC. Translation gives CSVPLPGAGGYTF.

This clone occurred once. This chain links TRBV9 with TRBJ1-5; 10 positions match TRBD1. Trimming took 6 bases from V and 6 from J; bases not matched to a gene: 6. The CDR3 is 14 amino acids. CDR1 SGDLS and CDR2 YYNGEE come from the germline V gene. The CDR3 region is CASIRQGATQPQHF. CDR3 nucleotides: TGTGCCAGCATCCGACAGGGGGCGACTCAGCCCCAGCATTTT.

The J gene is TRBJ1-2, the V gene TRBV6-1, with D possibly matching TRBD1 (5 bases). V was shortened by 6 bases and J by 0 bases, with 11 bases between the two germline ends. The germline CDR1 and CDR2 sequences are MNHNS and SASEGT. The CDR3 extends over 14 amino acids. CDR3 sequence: CASRAGYPNYGYTF. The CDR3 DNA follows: TGTGCCAGCAGAGCAGGGTACCCTAACTATGGCTACACCTTC.

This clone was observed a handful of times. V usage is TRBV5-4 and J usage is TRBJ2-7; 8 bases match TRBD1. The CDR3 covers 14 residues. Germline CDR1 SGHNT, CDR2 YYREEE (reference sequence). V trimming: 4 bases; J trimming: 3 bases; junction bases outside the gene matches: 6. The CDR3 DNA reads TGTGCCAGCAGCCAAGGACAGGGTGTCTACGAGCAGTACTTC. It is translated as CASSQGQGVYEQYF.

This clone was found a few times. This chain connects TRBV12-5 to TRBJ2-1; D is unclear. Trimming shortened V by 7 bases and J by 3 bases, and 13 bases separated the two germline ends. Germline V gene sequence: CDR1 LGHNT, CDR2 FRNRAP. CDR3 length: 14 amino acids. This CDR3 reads CASALGNYYNEQFF. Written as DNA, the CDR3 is TGTGCTAGTGCCTTAGGGAACTACTACAATGAGCAGTTCTTC.

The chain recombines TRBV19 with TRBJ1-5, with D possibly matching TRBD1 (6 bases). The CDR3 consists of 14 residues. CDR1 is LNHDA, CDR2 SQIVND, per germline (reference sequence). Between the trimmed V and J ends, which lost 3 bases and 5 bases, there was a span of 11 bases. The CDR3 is CASSIGGRDQPQHF. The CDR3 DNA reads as TGTGCCAGTAGTATCGGGGGCCGGGATCAGCCCCAGCATTTT.

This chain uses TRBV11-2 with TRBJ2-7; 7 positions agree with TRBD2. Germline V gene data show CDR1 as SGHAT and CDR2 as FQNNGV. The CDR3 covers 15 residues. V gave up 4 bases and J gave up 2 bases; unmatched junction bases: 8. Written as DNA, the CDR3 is TGTGCCAGCAGCTCTTCGACTAGCTTTGCCTACGAGCAGTACTTC. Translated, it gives CASSSSTSFAYEQYF.

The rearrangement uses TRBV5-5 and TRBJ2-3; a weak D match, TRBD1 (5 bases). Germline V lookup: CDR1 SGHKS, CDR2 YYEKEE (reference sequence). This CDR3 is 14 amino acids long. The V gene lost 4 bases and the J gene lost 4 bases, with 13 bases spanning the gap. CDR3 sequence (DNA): TGTGCCAGCAGCCCCGGAGTCAGGGCAGATACGCAGTATTTT. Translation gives CASSPGVRADTQYF.

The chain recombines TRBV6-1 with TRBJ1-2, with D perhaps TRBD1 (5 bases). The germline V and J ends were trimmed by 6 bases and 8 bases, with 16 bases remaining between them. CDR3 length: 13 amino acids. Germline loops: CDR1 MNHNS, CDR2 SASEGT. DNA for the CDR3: TGTGCCAGCAGCTTAGGGACCCCCCGGGGCTACACCTTC. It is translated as CASSLGTPRGYTF.

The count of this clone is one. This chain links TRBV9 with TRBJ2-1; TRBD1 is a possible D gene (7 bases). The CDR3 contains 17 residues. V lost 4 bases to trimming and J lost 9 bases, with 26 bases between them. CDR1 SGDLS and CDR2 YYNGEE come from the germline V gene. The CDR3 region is CASSRPRDSPTGGEQFF. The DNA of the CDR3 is TGTGCCAGCAGCCGACCGCGGGACAGTCCCACCGGGGGTGAGCAGTTCTTC.

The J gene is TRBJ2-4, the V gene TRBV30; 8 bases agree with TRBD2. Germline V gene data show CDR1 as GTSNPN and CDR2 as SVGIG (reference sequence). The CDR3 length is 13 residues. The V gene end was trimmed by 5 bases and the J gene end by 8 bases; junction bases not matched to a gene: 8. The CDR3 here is CAWSLAGSDIQYF. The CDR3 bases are TGTGCCTGGTCCCTAGCGGGTTCCGACATTCAGTACTTC.

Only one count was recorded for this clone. The CDR3 nucleotides are TGTGCCAGCAGCCAAACAGGGGTTTATAACGAGCAGTACTTC. Amino acids: CASSQTGVYNEQYF. The chain joins TRBV7-6 to TRBJ2-7, with TRBD1 identical over 7 bases. Germline CDR1 reads SGHVS; CDR2 reads FNYEAQ. Losses at the gene ends were 5 bases for V and 5 bases for J; bases not matched to a gene: 9. CDR3 length equals 14 residues.

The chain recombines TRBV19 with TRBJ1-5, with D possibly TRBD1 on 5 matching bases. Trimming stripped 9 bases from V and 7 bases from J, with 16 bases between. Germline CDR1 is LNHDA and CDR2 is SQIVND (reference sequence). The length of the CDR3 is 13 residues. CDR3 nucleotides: TGTGCCAGCCAGGGACCGCCGGGCCAGCCCCAGCATTTT. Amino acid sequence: CASQGPPGQPQHF.